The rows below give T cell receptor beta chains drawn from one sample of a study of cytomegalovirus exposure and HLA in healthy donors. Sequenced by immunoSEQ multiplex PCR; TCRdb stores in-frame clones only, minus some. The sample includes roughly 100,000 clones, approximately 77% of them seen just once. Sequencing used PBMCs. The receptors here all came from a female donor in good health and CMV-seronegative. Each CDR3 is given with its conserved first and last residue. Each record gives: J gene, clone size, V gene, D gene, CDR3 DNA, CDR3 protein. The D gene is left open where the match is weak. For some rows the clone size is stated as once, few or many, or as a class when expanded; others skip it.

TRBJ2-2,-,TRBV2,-,TGTGCCAGCAGTGAATTGTCAGGGGCGCCGGTCACCGGGGAGCTGTTTTTT,CASSELSGAPVTGELFF
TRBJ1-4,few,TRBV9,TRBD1,TGTGCCAGCAGCGTAACAGGGACAGGTTTTAATGAAAAACTGTTTTTT,CASSVTGTGFNEKLFF
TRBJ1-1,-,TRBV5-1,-,TGCGCCAGCAGCCCCGGACACCGGAACACTGAAGCTTTCTTT,CASSPGHRNTEAFF
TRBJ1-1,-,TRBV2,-,TGTGCCAGCATTGAGGAGCGCCTAAACACTGAAGCTTTCTTT,CASIEERLNTEAFF
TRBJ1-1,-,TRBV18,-,TGTGCCAGCTCACCTGTTGTGAGTCCCGAAGCTTTCTTT,CASSPVVSPEAFF
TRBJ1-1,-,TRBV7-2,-,TGTGCCAGCAGCTTAGCGTGGACAGATTTGACGCCTGAAGCTTTCTTT,CASSLAWTDLTPEAFF
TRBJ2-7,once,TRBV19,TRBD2,TGTGCCAGTAGTATAGGGGGCTCTAGCGGGGATGTCTACGAGCAGTACTTC,CASSIGGSSGDVYEQYF
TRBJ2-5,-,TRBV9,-,TGTGCCAGCAGCACGGGGGAGACCCAGTACTTC,CASSTGETQYF
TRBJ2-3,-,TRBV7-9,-,TGTGCCAGCAGCTTAGTCGGACTCACAGATACGCAGTATTTT,CASSLVGLTDTQYF
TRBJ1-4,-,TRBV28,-,TGTGCCAGCAGTTCAGGAGGGGCCGGTGAAAAACTGTTTTTT,CASSSGGAGEKLFF
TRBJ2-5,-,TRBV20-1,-,TGCAGTGCCGAGGGTGGGGAGCCCCAGTACTTC,CSAEGGEPQYF
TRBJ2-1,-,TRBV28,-,TGTGCCAGCAGTTTATGGGGGGGTTACAATGAGCAGTTCTTC,CASSLWGGYNEQFF
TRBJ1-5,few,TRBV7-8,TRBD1,TGTGCCAGCACCCTAGGGCAGGGGGCGGGTCAGCCCCAGCATTTT,CASTLGQGAGQPQHF
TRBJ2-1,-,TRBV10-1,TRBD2,TGCGCCAGCAGTGGAGCGGGGGCGTCCTACAATGAGCAGTTCTTC,CASSGAGASYNEQFF
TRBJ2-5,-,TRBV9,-,TGTGCCAGCAGCGTAGGAGGGTGGGGTATTAAAGAGACCCAGTACTTC,CASSVGGWGIKETQYF
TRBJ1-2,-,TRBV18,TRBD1,TGTGCCAGCTCACCGGCAGGGGGGAACTATGGCTACACCTTC,CASSPAGGNYGYTF
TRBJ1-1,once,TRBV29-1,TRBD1,TGCAGCGCTACCAGGGGGGACACTGAAGCTTTCTTT,CSATRGDTEAFF
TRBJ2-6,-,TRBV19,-,TGTGCCAGTAGCCCGAAGAGGGGGGGGGCGACTGGGGCCAACGTCCTGACTTTC,CASSPKRGGATGANVLTF
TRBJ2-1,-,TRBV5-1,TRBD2,TGCGCCAGCAGCTATGGCGGGGGAGACTACAATGAGCAGTTCTTC,CASSYGGGDYNEQFF
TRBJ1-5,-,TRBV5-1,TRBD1,TGCGCCAGCAGTATAACTGGACAGGAGTATCAGCCCCAGCATTTT,CASSITGQEYQPQHF
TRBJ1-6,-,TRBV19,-,TGTGCCAGTAGGCCGGGACTGCTTAATTCACCCCTCCACTTT,CASRPGLLNSPLHF
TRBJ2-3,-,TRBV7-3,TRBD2,TGTGCCAGCAGCCAAGGACTAGCGGCACATACGCAGTATTTT,CASSQGLAAHTQYF
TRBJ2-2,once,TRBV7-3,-,TGTGCCAGCAGCTTAATTCCCCCGACCGGGGAGCTGTTTTTT,CASSLIPPTGELFF
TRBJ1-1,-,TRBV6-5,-,TGTGCCAGCGGCTTGAACACCCTGAACACTGAAGCTTTCTTT,CASGLNTLNTEAFF
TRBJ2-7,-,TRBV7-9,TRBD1,TGTGCCAGCAGCTTAGGGGACAGGCCATCCTACGAGCAGTACTTC,CASSLGDRPSYEQYF
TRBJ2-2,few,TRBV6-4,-,TGTGCCAGCAGTGAAGGGGACACCGGGGAGCTGTTTTTT,CASSEGDTGELFF
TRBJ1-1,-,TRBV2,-,TGTGCCAGCAGCGCAGTGTTAAGCTACAGCAACACTGAAGCTTTCTTT,CASSAVLSYSNTEAFF
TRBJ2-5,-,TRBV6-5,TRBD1,TGTGCCAGCAGCCCCCTACAGGGGATCTTAGAGACCCAGTACTTC,CASSPLQGILETQYF
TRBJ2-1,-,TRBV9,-,TGTGCCAGCAGCTCTCAACGGTCTAACAATGAGCAGTTCTTC,CASSSQRSNNEQFF
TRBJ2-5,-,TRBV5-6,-,TGTGCCAGCAGCCCCGTCAGGGAAGAGACCCAGTACTTC,CASSPVREETQYF
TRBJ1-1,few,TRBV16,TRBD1,TGTGCCAGCAGCCAAGGGAGGACAGGGGATATGAACACTGAAGCTTTCTTT,CASSQGRTGDMNTEAFF
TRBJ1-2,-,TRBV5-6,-,TGTGCCAGCAGCTTGTCCGGGCAGGGGACGGTGAACTATGGCTACACCTTC,CASSLSGQGTVNYGYTF
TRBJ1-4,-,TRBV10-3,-,TGTGCCATCAGTGGCCAGGACTACCCTGAAAAACTGTTTTTT,CAISGQDYPEKLFF
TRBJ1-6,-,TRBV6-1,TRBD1,TGTGCCAGCAGGGACAGGGGCCGTGATAATTCACCCCTCCACTTT,CASRDRGRDNSPLHF
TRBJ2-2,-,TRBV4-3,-,TGCGCCAGCAGCCAGCAGGTCACCGGGGAGCTGTTTTTT,CASSQQVTGELFF
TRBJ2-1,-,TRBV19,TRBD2,TGTGCCAGTAGTATCTCCGCTAGCGGGTTGTACAATGAGCAGTTCTTC,CASSISASGLYNEQFF
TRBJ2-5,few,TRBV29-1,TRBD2,TGCAGCGTCCGACCTACCCCTAGCGGCCCAACCCAGTACTTC,CSVRPTPSGPTQYF
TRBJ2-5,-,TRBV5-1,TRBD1,TGCGCCAGCAGCCCGGGGGCAGGGGGCGAAGAGACCCAGTACTTC,CASSPGAGGEETQYF
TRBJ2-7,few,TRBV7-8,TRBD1,TGTGCCAGCAGCTTGACAGGGGTCTCCTACGAGCAGTACTTC,CASSLTGVSYEQYF
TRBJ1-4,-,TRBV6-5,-,TGTGCCAGCAGTTGGGGCGTGTTAAGTGAAAAACTGTTTTTT,CASSWGVLSEKLFF
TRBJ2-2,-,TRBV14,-,TGTGCCAGCAGCCATCCTAGCTACACCGGGGAGCTGTTTTTT,CASSHPSYTGELFF
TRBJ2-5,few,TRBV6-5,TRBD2,TGTGCCAGCAGCAGACCTACTAGCGGTTCAGAGACCCAGTACTTC,CASSRPTSGSETQYF
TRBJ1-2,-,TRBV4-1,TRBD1,TGCGCCAGCAGCCAAGCCGGGACAGGGGACTATGGCTACACCTTC,CASSQAGTGDYGYTF
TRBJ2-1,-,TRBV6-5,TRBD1,TGTGCCAGCAGTTACGGACAGGGCTCCTACAATGAGCAGTTCTTC,CASSYGQGSYNEQFF
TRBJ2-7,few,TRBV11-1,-,TGTGCCAGCAGCTCGACAGGATTCTCCTACGAGCAGTACTTC,CASSSTGFSYEQYF
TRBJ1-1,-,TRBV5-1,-,TGCGCCAGCAGCCTGGGGGGCGGTTACACTGAAGCTTTCTTT,CASSLGGGYTEAFF
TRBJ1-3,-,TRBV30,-,TGTGCCTGGAGTGCAGACTCTGGAAACACCATATATTTT,CAWSADSGNTIYF
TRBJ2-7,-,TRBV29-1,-,TGCAGCGTTGTCAGGGCGAATTACGAGCAGTACTTC,CSVVRANYEQYF
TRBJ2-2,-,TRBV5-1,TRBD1,TGCGCCAGCAGCTTGAAGGGACAGGGTACCGGGGAGCTGTTTTTT,CASSLKGQGTGELFF
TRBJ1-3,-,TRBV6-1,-,TGTGCCAGCAGTGATAATAGCGGAAACACCATATATTTT,CASSDNSGNTIYF
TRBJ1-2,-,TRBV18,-,TGTGCCAGCTCCCCGGGGAGGGGGAACTATGGCTACACCTTC,CASSPGRGNYGYTF
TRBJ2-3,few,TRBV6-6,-,TGTGCCTGCCTGAGGCGTGGCTCTAGCACAGATACGCAGTATTTT,CACLRRGSSTDTQYF
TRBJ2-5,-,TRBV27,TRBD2,TGTGCCAGCAGGGAAATGGGACTAGCCGAGGAGACCCAGTACTTC,CASREMGLAEETQYF
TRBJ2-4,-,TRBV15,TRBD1,TGTGCCACCAGCAGACCTACAGGGGACATTCAGTACTTC,CATSRPTGDIQYF
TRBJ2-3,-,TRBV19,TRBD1,TGTGCCAGTAGTCCAGGGACAGGGGGAGATACGCAGTATTTT,CASSPGTGGDTQYF